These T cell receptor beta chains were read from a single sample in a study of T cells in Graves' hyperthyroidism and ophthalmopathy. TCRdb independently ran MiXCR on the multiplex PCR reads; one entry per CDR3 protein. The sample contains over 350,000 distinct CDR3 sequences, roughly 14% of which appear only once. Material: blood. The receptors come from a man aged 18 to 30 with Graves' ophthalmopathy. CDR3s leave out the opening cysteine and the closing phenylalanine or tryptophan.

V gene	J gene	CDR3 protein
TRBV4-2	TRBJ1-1	ASSQGRPSEAF
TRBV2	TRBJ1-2	ASKPGTWGYT
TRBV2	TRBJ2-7	ASSSRGPPGEQY
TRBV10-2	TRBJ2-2	ASRPGLGAGELF
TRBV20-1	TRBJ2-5	SARLETQY
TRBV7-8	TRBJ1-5	ASSAQVDSNQPQH
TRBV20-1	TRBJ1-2	SARDFEGGLFYGYT
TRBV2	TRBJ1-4	ASSDRDRGRLATNEKLF
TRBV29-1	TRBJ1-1	SVEDLANRTEAF
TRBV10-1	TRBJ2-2	ASGSGTGALAGELF
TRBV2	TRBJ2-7	ASSDGQGRSEQY
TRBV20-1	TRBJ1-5	SASSGRNQPQH
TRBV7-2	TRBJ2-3	ASRLTSGGAADTQY
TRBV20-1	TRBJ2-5	SARDTSGVETQY
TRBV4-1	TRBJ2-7	ASSQDQGTGAHEQY
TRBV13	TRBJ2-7	ASTPAREQY
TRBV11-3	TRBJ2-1	ASSLDSASGGASEQF
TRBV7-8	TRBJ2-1	ASSWTSGGRGVRNEQF
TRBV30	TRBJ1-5	AWSEGINQPQH
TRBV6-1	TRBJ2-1	ASSYAGGTSSYNEQF
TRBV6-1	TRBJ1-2	ASSRGGGGYT
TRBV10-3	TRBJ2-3	AISEHEGLGTDTQY
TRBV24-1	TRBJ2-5	ATSDLSGEETQY
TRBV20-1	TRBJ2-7	SARDARIRGLMYEQY
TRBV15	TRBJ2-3	ATSRDNRPTDTQY
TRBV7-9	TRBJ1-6	ASSATGDNSPLH
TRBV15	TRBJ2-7	ATSRKGGQGAGEQY
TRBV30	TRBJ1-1	AWSVKGWYAEAF
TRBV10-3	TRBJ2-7	AISEGYEQY
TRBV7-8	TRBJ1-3	ASSHTDRDRDRANTIY
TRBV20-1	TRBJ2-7	SAPDRTSGRFYEQY
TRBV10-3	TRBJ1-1	AMSQGEVTEAF
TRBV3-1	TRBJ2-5	ASSQGRVGSQY
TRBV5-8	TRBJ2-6	ASSRVSSVSGANVLT
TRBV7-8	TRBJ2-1	ASSLTIYNEQF
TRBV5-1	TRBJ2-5	ASSGEIQY
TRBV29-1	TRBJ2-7	SGRGAYEQY
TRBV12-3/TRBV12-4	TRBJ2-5	ASSQGGQETQY
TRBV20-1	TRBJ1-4	SAPGTGDEKLF
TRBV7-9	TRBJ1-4	ASSSLTGVNEKLF
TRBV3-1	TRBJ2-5	ASSQETSVLQETQY
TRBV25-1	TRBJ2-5	ASSEYLGTASITDQY
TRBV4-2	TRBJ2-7	ASSHRLAEQLAYEQY
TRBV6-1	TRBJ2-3	ASSEGSGSTDTQY
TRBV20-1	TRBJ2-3	SARLAGVSDTQY
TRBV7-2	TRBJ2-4	ASSLDWGSENIQY
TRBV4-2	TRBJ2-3	ASSQGSGGATDTQY
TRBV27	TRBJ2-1	ASSLSMVHKQF
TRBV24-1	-	ATSRGNEQY
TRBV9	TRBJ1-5	ASSATGPNQPQH
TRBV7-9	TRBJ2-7	ASSPRDGPYEQY
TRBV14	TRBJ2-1	ANIYRSGGLRNEQF
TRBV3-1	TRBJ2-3	ASSQDWTRDTQY
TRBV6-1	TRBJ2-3	ASSPRLVSGTDTQY
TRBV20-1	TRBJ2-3	SARANNLDTQY
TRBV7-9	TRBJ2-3	ASSSSNRDTQY
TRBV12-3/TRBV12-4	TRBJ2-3	ASSLPWVASTDTQY
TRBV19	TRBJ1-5	ASSIAGFGNQPQH
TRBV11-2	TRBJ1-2	ASRPGGTNYGYT
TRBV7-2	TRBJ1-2	ASSLEVPSGYGYT